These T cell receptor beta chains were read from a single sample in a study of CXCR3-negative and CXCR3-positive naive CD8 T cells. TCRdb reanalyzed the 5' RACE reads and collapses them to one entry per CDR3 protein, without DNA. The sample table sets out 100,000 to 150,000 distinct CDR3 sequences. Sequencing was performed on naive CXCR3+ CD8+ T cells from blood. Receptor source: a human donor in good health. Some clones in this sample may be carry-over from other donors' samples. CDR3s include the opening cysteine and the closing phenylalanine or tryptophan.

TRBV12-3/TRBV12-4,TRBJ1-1,CASNKNAGSTEAFF
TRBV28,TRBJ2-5,CASKTGEAYLETQYF
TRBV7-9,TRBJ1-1,CASSLGRGMNTEAFF
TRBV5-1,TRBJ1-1,CASSWGDTEALF
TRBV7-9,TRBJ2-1,CASSLLLGGLNNEQFF
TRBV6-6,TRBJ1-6,CASSPNGVENSPLHF
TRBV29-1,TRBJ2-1,CSAEPGPSYNEQFF
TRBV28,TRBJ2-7,CASSILAGYEQYF
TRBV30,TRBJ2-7,CAWSSQELAGAGEQYF
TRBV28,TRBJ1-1,CASRDRGLTEAFF
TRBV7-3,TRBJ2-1,CASRGQGGEQFF
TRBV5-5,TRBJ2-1,CASSLVEGATYNEQFF
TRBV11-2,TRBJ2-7,CASSLGTDPSYEQYF
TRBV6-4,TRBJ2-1,CASSDGQVSYNEQFF
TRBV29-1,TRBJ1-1,CSVHEGGTEAFF
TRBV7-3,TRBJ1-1,CASSPRQGVKTEAFF
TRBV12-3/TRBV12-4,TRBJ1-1,CASSQGRAEAFF
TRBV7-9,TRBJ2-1,CASSSTTWDEQFF
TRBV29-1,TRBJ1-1,CSVVLRNTEAFF
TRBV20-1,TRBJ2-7,CSARTSYEQYF
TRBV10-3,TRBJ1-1,CAISEGLEAFF
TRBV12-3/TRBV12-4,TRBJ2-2,CASASSDSANTGELFF
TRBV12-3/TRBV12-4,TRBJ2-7,CASRTDLSYEQYF
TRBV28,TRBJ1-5,CASSATTADPRMPQHF
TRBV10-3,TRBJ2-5,CAISEEGTQYF
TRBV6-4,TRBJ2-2,CASSDGGAGELFF
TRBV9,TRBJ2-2,CASSPPGTGTAGELFF
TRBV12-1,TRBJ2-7,CASSFGGTPSGEQYF
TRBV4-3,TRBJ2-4,CASSQDGGTGGRIQYF
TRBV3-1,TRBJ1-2,CASSLQGEDYTF
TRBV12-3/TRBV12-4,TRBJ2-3,CASSNHPGLAGGTDTQYF
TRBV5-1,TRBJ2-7,CASSLLTDSYEQYF
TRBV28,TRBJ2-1,CASSFPRQGTNEQFF
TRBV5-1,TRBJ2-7,CASSWGTLGVREQYF
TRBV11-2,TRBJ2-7,CAISDFLSYEQYF
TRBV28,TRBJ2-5,CASRPPGLADETQYF
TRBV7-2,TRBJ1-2,CASTPGGYGYTF
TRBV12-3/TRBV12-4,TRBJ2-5,CASTQFRASESQYF
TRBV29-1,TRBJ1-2,CSVVQDRDLEGSYGYTF
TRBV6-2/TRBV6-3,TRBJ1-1,CASSYNIEAFF
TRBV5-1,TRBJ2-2,CASSLARTIGAGELFF
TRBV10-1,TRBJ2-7,CASSLGTDLSEQYF
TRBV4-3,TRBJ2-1,CASSGGTGANNEQFF
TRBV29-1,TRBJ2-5,CSASGEQETQYF
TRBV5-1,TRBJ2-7,CASRPLGNEQYF
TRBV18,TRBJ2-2,CASSPIPDSSPTGELFF
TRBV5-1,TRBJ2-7,CASSEGVRQYF
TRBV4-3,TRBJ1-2,CASSQDLTEVSYGYTF
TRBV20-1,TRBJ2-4,CSAFGTSSNIQYF
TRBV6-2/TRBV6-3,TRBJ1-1,CASSYSLTKAFF
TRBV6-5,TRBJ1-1,CASSSRGLAEAFF
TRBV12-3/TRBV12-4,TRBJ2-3,CASSLTDTQYF
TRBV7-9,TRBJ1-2,CASSPGQVGYTF
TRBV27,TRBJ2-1,CDSTEGEGNEQFF
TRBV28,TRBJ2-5,CASSIQGLETQYF
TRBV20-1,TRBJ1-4,CSARDRGTPTNEKLFF